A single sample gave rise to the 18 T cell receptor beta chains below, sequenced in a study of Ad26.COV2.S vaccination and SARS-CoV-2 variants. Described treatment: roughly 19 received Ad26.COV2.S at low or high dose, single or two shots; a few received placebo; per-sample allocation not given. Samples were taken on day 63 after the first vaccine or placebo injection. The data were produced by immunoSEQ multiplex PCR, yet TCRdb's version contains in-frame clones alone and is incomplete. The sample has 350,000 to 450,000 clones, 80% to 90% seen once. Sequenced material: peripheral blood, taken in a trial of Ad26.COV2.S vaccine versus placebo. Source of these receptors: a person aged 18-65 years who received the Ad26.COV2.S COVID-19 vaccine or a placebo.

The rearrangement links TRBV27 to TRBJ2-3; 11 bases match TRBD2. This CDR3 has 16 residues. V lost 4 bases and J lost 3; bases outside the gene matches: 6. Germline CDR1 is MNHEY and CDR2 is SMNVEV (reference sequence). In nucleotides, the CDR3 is TGTGCCAGCAGTTGGCGGACTAGCGGGTTTACAGATACGCAGTATTTT. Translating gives CASSWRTSGFTDTQYF.

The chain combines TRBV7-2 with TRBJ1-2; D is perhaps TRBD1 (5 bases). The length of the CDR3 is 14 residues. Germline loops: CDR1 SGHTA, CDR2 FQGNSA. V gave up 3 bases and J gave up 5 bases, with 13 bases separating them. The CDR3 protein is CASSFGGGRYGYTF. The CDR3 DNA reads TGTGCCAGCAGCTTCGGGGGGGGACGGTATGGCTACACCTTC.

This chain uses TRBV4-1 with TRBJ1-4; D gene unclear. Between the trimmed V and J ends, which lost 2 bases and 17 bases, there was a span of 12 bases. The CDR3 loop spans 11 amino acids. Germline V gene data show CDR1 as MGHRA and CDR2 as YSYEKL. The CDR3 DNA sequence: TGCGCCAGCAGCCAAAATGATAAGCCTTTTTTT. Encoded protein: CASSQNDKPFF.

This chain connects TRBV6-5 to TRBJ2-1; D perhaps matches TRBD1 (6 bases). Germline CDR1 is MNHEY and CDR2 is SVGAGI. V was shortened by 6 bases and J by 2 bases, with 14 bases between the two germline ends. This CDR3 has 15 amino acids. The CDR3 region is CASRNPDSTYNEQFF. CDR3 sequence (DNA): TGTGCCAGCAGGAACCCGGACAGTACCTACAATGAGCAGTTCTTC.

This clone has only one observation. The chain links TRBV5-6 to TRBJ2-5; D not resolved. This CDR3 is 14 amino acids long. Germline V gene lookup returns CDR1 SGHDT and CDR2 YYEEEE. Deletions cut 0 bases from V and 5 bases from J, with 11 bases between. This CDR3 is CASSLAGGVETQYF. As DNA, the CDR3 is TGTGCCAGCAGCTTGGCGGGTGGGGTCGAGACCCAGTACTTC.

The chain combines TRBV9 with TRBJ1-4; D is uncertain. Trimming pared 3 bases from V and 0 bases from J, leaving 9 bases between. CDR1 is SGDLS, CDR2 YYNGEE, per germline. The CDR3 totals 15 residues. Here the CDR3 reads CASSARIATNEKLFF. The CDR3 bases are TGTGCCAGCAGCGCCAGGATTGCAACTAATGAAAAACTGTTTTTT.

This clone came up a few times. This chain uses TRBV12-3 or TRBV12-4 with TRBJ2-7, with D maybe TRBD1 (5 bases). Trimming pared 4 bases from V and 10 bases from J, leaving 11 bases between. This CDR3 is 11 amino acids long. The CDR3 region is CASSSGKEQYF. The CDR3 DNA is TGTGCCAGCAGTTCAGGGAAGGAACAGTACTTC.

The CDR3 here is CASRPGTGAYNEQFF. Written as DNA, the CDR3 is TGTGCCAGTAGGCCCGGGACAGGAGCTTACAATGAGCAGTTCTTC. The genes are TRBV19 and TRBJ2-1; 8 bases agree with TRBD1. This CDR3 is 15 amino acids long. Trimming removed 6 bases from V and 4 bases from J; junction bases left unmatched: 8. Looked up from germline, CDR1 is LNHDA and CDR2 is SQIVND (reference sequence). Full variable domain (outside the CDR3, taken from reference TRBV19 and TRBJ2-1): DGGITQSPKYLFRKEGQNVTLSCEQNLNHDAMYWYRQDPGQGLRLIYYSQIVNDFQKGDIAEGYSVSREKKESFPLTVTSAQKNPTAFYLCASRPGTGAYNEQFFGPGTRLTVL.

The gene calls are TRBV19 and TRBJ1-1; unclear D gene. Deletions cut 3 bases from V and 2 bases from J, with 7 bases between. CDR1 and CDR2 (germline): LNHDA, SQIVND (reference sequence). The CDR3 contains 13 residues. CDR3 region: CASSIPRNTEAFF. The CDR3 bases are TGTGCCAGTAGTATCCCCAGAAACACTGAAGCTTTCTTT.

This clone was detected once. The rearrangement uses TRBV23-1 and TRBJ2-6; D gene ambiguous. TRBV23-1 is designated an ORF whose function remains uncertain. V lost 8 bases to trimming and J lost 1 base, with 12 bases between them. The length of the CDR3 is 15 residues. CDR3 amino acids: CASGRSGSGANVLTF. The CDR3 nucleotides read TGCGCCAGCGGCCGTTCAGGATCTGGGGCCAACGTCCTGACTTTC.

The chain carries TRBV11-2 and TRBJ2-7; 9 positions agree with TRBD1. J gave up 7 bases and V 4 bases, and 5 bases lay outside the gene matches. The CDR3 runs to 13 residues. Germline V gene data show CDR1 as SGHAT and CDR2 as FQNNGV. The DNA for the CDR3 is TGTGCCAGCAGCTCGGACAGGGGAAGTGAGCAGTACTTC. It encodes CASSSDRGSEQYF.

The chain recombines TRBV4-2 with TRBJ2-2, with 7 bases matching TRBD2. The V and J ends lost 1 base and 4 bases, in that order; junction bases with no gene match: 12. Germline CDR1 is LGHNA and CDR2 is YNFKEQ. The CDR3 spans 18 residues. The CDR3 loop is CASSQGRSAGRGTGELFF. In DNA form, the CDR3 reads TGTGCCAGCAGCCAAGGTCGGTCGGCAGGGAGGGGCACCGGGGAGCTGTTTTTT.

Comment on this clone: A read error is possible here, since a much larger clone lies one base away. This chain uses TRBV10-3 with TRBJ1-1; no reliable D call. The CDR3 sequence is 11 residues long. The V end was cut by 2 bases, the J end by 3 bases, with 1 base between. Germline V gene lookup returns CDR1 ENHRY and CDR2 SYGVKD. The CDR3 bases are TGTGCCATCAGTGAGGACACTGAAGCTTTCTTT. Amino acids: CAISEDTEAFF.

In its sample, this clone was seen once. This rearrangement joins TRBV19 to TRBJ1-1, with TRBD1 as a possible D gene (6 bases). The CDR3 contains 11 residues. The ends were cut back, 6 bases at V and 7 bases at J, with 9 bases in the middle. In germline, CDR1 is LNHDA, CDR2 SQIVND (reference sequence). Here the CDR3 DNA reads TGTGCCAGTAGGGAGGGGGGTGAAGCTTTCTTT. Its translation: CASREGGEAFF.

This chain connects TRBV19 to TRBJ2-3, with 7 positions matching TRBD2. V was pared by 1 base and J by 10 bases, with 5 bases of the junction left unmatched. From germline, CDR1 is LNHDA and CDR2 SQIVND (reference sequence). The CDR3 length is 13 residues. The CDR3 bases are TGTGCCAGTAGTATAGGGACTAGACGCGCGCAGTATTTT. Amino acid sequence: CASSIGTRRAQYF.

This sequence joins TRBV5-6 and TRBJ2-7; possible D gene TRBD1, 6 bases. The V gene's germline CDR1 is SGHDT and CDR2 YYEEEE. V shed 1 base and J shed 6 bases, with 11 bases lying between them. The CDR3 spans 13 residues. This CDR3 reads CASSLNRALEQYF. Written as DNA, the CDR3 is TGTGCCAGCAGCTTGAACAGGGCCCTCGAGCAGTACTTC.

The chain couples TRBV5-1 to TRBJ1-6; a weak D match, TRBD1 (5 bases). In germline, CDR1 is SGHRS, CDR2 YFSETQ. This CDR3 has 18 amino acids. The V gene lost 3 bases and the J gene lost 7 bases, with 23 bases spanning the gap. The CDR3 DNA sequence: TGCGCCAGCAGCTCCCAGACATCCCCGGGACCAACAAATTCACCCCTCCACTTT. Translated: CASSSQTSPGPTNSPLHF.

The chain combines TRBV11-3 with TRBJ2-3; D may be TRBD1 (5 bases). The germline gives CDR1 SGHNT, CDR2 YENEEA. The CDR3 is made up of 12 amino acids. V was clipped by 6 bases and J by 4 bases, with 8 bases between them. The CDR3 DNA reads TGTGCCAGCAGTATAGGGGCAGATACGCAGTATTTT. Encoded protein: CASSIGADTQYF.